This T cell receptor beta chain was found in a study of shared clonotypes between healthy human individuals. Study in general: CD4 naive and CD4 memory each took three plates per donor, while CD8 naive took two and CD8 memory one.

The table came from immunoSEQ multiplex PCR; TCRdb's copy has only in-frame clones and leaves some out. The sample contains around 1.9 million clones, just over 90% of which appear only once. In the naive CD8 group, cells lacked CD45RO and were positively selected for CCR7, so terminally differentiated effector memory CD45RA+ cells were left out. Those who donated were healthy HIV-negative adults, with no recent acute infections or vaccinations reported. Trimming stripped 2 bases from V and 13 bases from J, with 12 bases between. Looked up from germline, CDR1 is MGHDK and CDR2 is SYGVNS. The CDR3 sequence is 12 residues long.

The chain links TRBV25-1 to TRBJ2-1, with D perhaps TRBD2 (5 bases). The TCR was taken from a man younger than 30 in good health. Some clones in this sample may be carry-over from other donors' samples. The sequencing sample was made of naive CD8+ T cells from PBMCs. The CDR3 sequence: CASSERSGIQFF. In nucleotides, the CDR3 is TGTGCCAGCAGTGAAAGGTCGGGGATTCAGTTCTTC.